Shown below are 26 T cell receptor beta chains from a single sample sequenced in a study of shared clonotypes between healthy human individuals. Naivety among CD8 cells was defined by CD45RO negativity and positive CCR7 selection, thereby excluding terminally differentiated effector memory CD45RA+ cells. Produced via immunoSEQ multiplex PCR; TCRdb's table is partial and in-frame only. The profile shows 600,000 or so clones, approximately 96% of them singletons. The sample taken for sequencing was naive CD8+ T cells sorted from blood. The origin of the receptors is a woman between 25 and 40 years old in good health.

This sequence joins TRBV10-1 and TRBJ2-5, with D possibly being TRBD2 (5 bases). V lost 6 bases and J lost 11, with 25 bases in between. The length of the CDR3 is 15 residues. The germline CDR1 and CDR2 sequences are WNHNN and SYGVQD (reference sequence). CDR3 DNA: TGCGCCAGCAGCCCCCGACGGGGTTGGCTAATGGAGCAGTACTTC. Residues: CASSPRRGWLMEQYF.

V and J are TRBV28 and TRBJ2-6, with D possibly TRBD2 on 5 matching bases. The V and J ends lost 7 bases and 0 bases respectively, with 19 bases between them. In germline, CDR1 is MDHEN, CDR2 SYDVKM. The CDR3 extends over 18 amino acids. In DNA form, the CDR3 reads TGTGCCAGCACGAGGGTGGCAGCCCGAGACTCTGGGGCCAACGTCCTGACTTTC. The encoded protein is CASTRVAARDSGANVLTF.

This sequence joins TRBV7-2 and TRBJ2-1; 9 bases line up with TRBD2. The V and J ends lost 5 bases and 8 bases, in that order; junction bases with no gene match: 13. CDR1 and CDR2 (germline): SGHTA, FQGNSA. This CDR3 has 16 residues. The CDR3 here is CASSQIAGAPYYEQFF. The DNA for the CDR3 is TGTGCCAGCAGCCAAATAGCGGGAGCCCCTTATTATGAGCAGTTCTTC.

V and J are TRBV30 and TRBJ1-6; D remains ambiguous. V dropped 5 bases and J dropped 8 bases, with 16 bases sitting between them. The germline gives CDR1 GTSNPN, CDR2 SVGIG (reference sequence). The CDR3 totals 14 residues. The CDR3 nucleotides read TGTGCCTGGGCTGTGGCCACCCCGGATTCACCCCTCCACTTT. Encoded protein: CAWAVATPDSPLHF.

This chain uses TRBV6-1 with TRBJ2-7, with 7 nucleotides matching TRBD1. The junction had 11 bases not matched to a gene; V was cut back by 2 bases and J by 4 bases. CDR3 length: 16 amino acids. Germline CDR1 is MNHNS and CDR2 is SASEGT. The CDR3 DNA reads TGTGCCAGCAGTGAAACGTGGGACAGCCAACTTTACGAGCAGTACTTC. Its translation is CASSETWDSQLYEQYF.

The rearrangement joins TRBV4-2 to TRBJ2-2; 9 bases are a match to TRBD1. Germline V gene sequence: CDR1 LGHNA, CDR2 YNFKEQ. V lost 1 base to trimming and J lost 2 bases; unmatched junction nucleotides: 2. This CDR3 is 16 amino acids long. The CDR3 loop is CASSQGTGANTGELFF. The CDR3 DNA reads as TGTGCCAGCAGCCAAGGGACAGGGGCCAACACCGGGGAGCTGTTTTTT.

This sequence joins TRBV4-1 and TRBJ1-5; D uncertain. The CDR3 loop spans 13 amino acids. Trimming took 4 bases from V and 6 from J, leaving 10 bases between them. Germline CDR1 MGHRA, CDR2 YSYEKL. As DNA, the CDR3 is TGCGCCAGCAGCCTCCTCCCCGGTCAGCCCCAGCATTTT. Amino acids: CASSLLPGQPQHF.

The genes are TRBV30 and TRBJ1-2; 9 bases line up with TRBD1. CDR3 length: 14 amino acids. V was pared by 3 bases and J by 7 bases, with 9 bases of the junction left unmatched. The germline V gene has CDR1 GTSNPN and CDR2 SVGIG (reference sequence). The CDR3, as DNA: TGTGCCTGGAGCGAGCCCGGGACAGGGATTGGCTACACCTTC. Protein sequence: CAWSEPGTGIGYTF.

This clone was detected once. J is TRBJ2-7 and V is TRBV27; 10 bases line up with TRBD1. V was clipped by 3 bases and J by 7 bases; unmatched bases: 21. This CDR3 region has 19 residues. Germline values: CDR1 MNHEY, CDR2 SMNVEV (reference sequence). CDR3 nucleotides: TGTGCCAGCAGTTTCCTGACAGGGGGCGGTCCGGTGGGTGCGGGAGAGCAGTACTTC. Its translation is CASSFLTGGGPVGAGEQYF.

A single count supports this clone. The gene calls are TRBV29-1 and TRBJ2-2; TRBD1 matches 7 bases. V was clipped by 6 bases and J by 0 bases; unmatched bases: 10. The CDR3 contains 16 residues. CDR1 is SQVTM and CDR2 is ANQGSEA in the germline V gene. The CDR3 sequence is CSVLGFGQANTGELFF. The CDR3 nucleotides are TGCAGCGTCCTCGGTTTCGGACAGGCGAACACCGGGGAGCTGTTTTTT.

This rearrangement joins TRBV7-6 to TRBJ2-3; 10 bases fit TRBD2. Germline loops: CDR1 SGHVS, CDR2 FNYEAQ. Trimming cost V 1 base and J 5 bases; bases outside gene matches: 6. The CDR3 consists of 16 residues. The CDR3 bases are TGTGCCAGCAGCTTAGATGCTAGCGGGAGATTAGATACGCAGTATTTT. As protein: CASSLDASGRLDTQYF.

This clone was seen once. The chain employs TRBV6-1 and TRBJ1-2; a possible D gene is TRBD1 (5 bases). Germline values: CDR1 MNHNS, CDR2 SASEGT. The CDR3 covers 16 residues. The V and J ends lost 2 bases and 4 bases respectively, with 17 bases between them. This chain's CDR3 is CASSEQRGAIIYGYTF. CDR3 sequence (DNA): TGTGCCAGCAGTGAACAAAGAGGGGCCATCATCTATGGCTACACCTTC.

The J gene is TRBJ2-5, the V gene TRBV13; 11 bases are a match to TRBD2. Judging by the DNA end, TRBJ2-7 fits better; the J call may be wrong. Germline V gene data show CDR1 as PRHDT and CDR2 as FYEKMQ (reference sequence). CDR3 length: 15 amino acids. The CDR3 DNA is TGTGCCAGCAGCTACGGGACTAGCGGACCCTACGAGCAGTACTTC. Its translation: CASSYGTSGPYEQYF.

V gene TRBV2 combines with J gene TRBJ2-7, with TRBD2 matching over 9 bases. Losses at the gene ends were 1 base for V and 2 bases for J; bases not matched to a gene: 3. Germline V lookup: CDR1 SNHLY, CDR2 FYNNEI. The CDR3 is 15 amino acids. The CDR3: CASSEVRGRAYEQYF. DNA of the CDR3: TGTGCCAGCAGTGAAGTTCGCGGGAGGGCCTACGAGCAGTACTTC. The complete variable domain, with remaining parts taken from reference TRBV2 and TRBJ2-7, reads EPEVTQTPSHQVTQMGQEVILRCVPISNHLYFYWYRQILGQKVEFLVSFYNNEISEKSEIFDDQFSVERPDGSNFTLKIRSTKLEDSAMYFCASSEVRGRAYEQYFGPGTRLTVT.

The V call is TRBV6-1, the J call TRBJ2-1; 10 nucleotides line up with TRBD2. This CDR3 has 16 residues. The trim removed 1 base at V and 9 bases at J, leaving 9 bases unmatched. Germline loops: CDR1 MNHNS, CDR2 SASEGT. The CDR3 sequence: CASSEVASGRAVEQFF. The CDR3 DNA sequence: TGTGCCAGCAGTGAAGTCGCGAGCGGGAGGGCCGTTGAGCAGTTCTTC.

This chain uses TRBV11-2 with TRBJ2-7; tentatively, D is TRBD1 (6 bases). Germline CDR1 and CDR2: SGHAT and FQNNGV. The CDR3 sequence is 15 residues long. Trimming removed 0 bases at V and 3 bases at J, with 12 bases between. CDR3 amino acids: CASSLEGQKGYEQYF. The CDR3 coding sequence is TGTGCCAGCAGCTTAGAGGGACAAAAGGGCTACGAGCAGTACTTC.

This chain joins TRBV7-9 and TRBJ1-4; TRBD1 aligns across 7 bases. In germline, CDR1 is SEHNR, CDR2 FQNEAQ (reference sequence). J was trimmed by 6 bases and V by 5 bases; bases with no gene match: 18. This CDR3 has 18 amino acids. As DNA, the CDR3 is TGTGCCAGCAGCCTGTACCGACAGGGTGAACTTCGGGATGAAAAACTGTTTTTT. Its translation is CASSLYRQGELRDEKLFF.

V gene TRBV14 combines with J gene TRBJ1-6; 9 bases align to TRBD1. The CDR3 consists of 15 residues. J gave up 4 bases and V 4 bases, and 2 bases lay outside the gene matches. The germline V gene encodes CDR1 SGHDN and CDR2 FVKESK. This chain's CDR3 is CASSPTGGYNSPLHF. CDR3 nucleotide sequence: TGTGCCAGCAGCCCGACAGGGGGATATAATTCACCCCTCCACTTT.

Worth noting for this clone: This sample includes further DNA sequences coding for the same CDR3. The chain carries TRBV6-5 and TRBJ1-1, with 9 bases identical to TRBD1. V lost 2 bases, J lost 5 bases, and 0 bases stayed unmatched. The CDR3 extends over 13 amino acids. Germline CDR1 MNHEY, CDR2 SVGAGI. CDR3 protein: CASSYGQGTEAFF. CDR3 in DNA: TGTGCCAGCAGTTACGGACAGGGGACTGAAGCTTTCTTT.

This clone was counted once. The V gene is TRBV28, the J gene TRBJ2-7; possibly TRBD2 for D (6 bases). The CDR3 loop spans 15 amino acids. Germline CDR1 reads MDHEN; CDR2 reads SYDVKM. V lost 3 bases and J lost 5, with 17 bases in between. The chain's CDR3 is CASSFVLTGADEQYF. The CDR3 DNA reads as TGTGCCAGCAGTTTCGTGTTAACGGGAGCTGACGAGCAGTACTTC.

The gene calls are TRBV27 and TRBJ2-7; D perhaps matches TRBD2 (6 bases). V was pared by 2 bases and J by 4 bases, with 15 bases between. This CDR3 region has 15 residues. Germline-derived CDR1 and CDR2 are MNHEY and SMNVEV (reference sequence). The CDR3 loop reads CASSLAGPAPYEQYF. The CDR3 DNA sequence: TGTGCCAGCAGTTTAGCGGGGCCGGCCCCATACGAGCAGTACTTC.

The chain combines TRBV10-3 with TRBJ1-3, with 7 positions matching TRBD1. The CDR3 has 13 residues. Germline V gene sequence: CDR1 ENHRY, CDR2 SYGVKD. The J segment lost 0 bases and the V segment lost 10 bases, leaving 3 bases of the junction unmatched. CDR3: CATGTDSGNTIYF. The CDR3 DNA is TGTGCCACCGGGACAGACTCTGGAAACACCATATATTTT.

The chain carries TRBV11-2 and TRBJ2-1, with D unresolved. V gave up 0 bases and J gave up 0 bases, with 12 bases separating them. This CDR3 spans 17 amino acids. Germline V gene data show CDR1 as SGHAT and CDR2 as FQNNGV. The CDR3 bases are TGTGCCAGCAGCTTAGAGGTAGCAATCGTCTCCTACAATGAGCAGTTCTTC. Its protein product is CASSLEVAIVSYNEQFF.

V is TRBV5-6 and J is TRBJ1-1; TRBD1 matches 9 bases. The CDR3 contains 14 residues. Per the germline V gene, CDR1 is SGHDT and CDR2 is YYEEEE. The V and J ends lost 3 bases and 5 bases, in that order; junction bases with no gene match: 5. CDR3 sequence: CASSSGTGITEAFF. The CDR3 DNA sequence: TGTGCCAGCAGCTCCGGGACAGGGATAACTGAAGCTTTCTTT. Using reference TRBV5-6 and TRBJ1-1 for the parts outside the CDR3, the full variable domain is DAGVTQSPTHLIKTRGQQVTLRCSPKSGHDTVSWYQQALGQGPQFIFQYYEEEERQRGNFPDRFSGHQFPNYSSELNVNALLLGDSALYLCASSSGTGITEAFFGQGTRLTVV.

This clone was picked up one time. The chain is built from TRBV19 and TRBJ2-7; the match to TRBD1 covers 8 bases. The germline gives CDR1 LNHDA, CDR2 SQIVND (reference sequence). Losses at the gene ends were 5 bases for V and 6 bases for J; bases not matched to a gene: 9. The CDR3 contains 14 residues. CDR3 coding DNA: TGTGCCAGTAGTGTCCGAGACAGGGGATCCGAGCAGTACTTC. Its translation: CASSVRDRGSEQYF. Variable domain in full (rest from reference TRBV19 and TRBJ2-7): DGGITQSPKYLFRKEGQNVTLSCEQNLNHDAMYWYRQDPGQGLRLIYYSQIVNDFQKGDIAEGYSVSREKKESFPLTVTSAQKNPTAFYLCASSVRDRGSEQYFGPGTRLTVT.

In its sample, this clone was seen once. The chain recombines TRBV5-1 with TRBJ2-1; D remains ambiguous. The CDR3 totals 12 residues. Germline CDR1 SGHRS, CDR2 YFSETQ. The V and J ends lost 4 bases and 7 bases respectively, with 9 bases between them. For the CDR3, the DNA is TGCGCCAGCAGCAATGGACGTAATGAGCAGTTCTTC. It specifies CASSNGRNEQFF.